The 24 T cell receptor beta chains reported below all come from one sample, sequenced in a study of T cells in Graves' hyperthyroidism and ophthalmopathy. The source material, RNA transcripts, was used to amplify TCR beta CDR3 regions. HTBI primers were employed in a first-round RT-PCR of the TCR CDR3. TCRdb itself ran the multiplex PCR reads through MiXCR, one entry per CDR3 protein. The data hold some 350,000 distinct CDR3 sequences, with roughly 13% observed a single time. Sequenced input: blood. The receptors originated from a woman between 35 and 50 years old with Graves' ophthalmopathy.

This clonotype was counted many times. The chain employs TRBV12-3 or TRBV12-4 and TRBJ2-7, with a weak D call TRBD1 (5 bases). V shed 3 bases and J shed 2 bases, with 8 bases lying between them. This CDR3 has 13 amino acids. CDR3 amino acids: CASSFRVPYEQYF. CDR3 in DNA: TGTGCCAGCAGTTTCAGGGTCCCCTACGAGCAGTACTTC.

This clonotype was recorded many times. The chain couples TRBV6-1 to TRBJ1-2, with 10 bases matching TRBD1. CDR1 and CDR2 (germline): MNHNS, SASEGT. CDR3 length equals 14 residues. Unmatched junction bases numbered 4, after V lost 5 bases and J lost 4 bases. As DNA, the CDR3 is TGTGCCAGCAGTAACCGGGACAGGGGCTATGGCTACACCTTC. This encodes CASSNRDRGYGYTF.

This clonotype has just a few counts. The chain is built from TRBV28 and TRBJ2-6, with TRBD2 identical over 15 bases. The ends lost 4 bases at V and 4 bases at J; junction bases unmatched: 5. Per germline, CDR1 MDHEN and CDR2 SYDVKM. CDR3 length: 18 residues. The CDR3 nucleotides read TGTGCCAGCAGTTGGACTAGCGGGAGGGTTTCAGGGGCCAACGTCCTGACTTTC. Its protein product is CASSWTSGRVSGANVLTF.

The chain uses TRBV19 and TRBJ2-1, with 11 nucleotides matching TRBD2. The trim removed 4 bases at V and 7 bases at J, leaving 6 bases unmatched. CDR1 is LNHDA and CDR2 is SQIVND in the germline V gene (reference sequence). This CDR3 is 15 amino acids long. CDR3 in DNA: TGTGCCAGTAGTACCCTAGCGGGGGGAATGAATGAGCAGTTCTTC. It is translated as CASSTLAGGMNEQFF.

The sample holds many counts of this clonotype. Relative to the germline gene, one junction end is altered; a read error may explain this. The V gene is TRBV2, the J gene TRBJ2-7; a weak D match, TRBD1 (6 bases). The CDR3 has 14 residues. CDR1 and CDR2 from the germline V gene are SNHLY and FYNNEI. CDR3 in DNA: TGTGCCAGCAGGGAAGGGACAACAACCTACGAGCAGTACTTC. It translates to CASREGTTTYEQYF. The whole variable domain, filled in from reference TRBV2 and TRBJ2-7, reads EPEVTQTPSHQVTQMGQEVILRCVPISNHLYFYWYRQILGQKVEFLVSFYNNEISEKSEIFDDQFSVERPDGSNFTLKIRSTKLEDSAMYFCASREGTTTYEQYFGPGTRLTVT.

This clonotype occurred a few times. The gene calls are TRBV6-5 and TRBJ2-7; TRBD2 might be the D (5 bases). Germline CDR1 is MNHEY and CDR2 is SVGAGI. V shed 0 bases and J shed 2 bases, with 14 bases lying between them. This CDR3 contains 16 residues. The CDR3 DNA sequence: TGTGCCAGCAGTTACTCTTTCGGGCGGGCAACCTACGAGCAGTACTTC. Protein sequence: CASSYSFGRATYEQYF.

Turning to this clonotype: One end of the junction does not line up with germline, which may come from a read error. The rearrangement links TRBV20-1 to TRBJ2-3, with 9 bases aligning to TRBD2. The V gene's germline CDR1 is DFQATT and CDR2 SNEGSKA (reference sequence). There are 16 residues in the CDR3. The CDR3 reads CSARGVLAGVADTRYF. In DNA form, the CDR3 reads TGCAGTGCTAGAGGTGTCTTAGCGGGAGTGGCAGATACGCGGTATTTT.

This clonotype was picked up many times. The chain employs TRBV7-8 and TRBJ2-7; 8 nucleotides line up with TRBD1. Germline CDR1 and CDR2: SGHVS and FQNEAQ. CDR3 length: 14 residues. Trimming took 5 bases from V and 1 from J; bases not matched to a gene: 4. The CDR3 protein is CASSRDRGSYEQYF. Written as DNA, the CDR3 is TGTGCCAGCAGCCGCGACAGGGGATCCTACGAGCAGTACTTC.

The chain has TRBV7-9 and TRBJ2-1, with a weak D call TRBD1 (5 bases). The CDR3 is made up of 15 amino acids. CDR1 and CDR2 from the germline V gene are SEHNR and FQNEAQ (reference sequence). The V end was cut by 5 bases, the J end by 4 bases, with 15 bases between. The CDR3 DNA follows: TGTGCCAGCAGCCCAACGGACAACCCATACAATGAGCAGTTCTTC. It is translated as CASSPTDNPYNEQFF.

Concerning this clonotype itself: Since a much larger clone is just one base distant, this may be a read error. This sequence joins TRBV12-3 or TRBV12-4 and TRBJ1-2; D is unresolved. This CDR3 has 13 residues. Deletions cut 5 bases from V and 2 bases from J, with 9 bases between. This CDR3 is CASSRQPNYGYTF. In DNA, the CDR3 is TGTGCCAGCAGTAGACAACCAAACTATGGCTACACCTTC.

This clonotype was seen at least ten times. The V gene is TRBV12-3 or TRBV12-4, the J gene TRBJ1-4; D not certain. The CDR3 is 12 amino acids. Trimming removed 1 base from V and 10 bases from J, with 7 bases in between. DNA for the CDR3: TGTGCCAGCAGTTTAGTACGGGGAAAACTGTTTTTT. Protein: CASSLVRGKLFF.

This clonotype appeared a few times. The rearrangement uses TRBV5-4 and TRBJ2-7; D unclear. The germline V gene has CDR1 SGHNT and CDR2 YYREEE (reference sequence). The V end lost 2 bases, the J end lost 1 base, and 10 bases lay between the germline ends. The CDR3 is 14 amino acids. CDR3 coding DNA: TGTGCCAGCAGCTTATCAGGCCGTTCCTACGAGCAGTACTTC. Translating gives CASSLSGRSYEQYF.

In this sample, this clonotype turned up many times. V gene TRBV7-8 combines with J gene TRBJ1-1, with D maybe TRBD1 (5 bases). V was trimmed by 6 bases and J by 6 bases, leaving 17 bases between them. The V gene's germline CDR1 is SGHVS and CDR2 FQNEAQ. The CDR3 totals 14 residues. This CDR3 reads CASRMAPWGAEAFF. The CDR3, as DNA: TGTGCCAGCAGGATGGCACCATGGGGGGCTGAAGCTTTCTTT. The variable domain in full, completed from reference TRBV7-8 and TRBJ1-1, reads GAGVSQSPRYKVAKRGQDVALRCDPISGHVSLFWYQQALGQGPEFLTYFQNEAQLDKSGLPSDRFFAERPEGSVSTLKIQRTQQEDSAVYLCASRMAPWGAEAFFGQGTRLTVV.

In this sample, this clonotype turned up many times. J is TRBJ2-1 and V is TRBV11-2; 10 bases map to TRBD2. Germline trimming cut 2 bases from V and 9 bases from J; bases unmatched to any gene: 7. CDR3 length equals 15 residues. Germline values: CDR1 SGHAT, CDR2 FQNNGV. The CDR3 DNA reads TGTGCCAGCAGCTTAAGTTCACTAGCGGGGCCTGAGCAGTTCTTC. Translation gives CASSLSSLAGPEQFF. The full variable domain, completed using reference TRBV11-2 and TRBJ2-1, is EAGVAQSPRYKIIEKRQSVAFWCNPISGHATLYWYQQILGQGPKLLIQFQNNGVVDDSQLPKDRFSAERLKGVDSTLKIQPAKLEDSAVYLCASSLSSLAGPEQFFGPGTRLTVL.

This clonotype showed up many times. The genes are TRBV29-1 and TRBJ2-5; 7 positions agree with TRBD1. The CDR3 is made up of 12 amino acids. J lost 5 bases, V lost 8 bases, and 8 bases had no gene match. Germline CDR1 SQVTM, CDR2 ANQGSEA. As DNA, the CDR3 is TGCAGCCAGACAGGGACCGGGGAGACCCAGTACTTC. The encoded protein is CSQTGTGETQYF.

This clonotype appeared many times. The chain employs TRBV6-6 and TRBJ1-6; D unclear. V shed 2 bases and J shed 10 bases, with 9 bases lying between them. Germline values: CDR1 MNHNY, CDR2 SVGAGI (reference sequence). This CDR3 has 13 amino acids. The CDR3 region is CASSYDFLSPLHF. CDR3 sequence (DNA): TGTGCCAGCAGTTACGACTTTCTCTCACCCCTCCACTTT.

This clonotype was observed at least ten times. The CDR3 sequence: CSARGDRVFNEQFF. CDR3 in DNA: TGCAGTGCTAGGGGGGACAGGGTATTCAATGAGCAGTTCTTC. The chain employs TRBV20-1 and TRBJ2-1; 9 positions match TRBD1. This CDR3 has 14 residues. V dropped 3 bases and J dropped 6; count of bases not matched to a gene: 6. In germline, CDR1 is DFQATT, CDR2 SNEGSKA (reference sequence).

The chain combines TRBV5-8 with TRBJ2-4, with D unclear. CDR3 size: 17 residues. The germline CDR1 and CDR2 sequences are SGHTS and YDEGEE. V lost 3 bases and J 0 bases, leaving 16 bases between the germline ends. The CDR3 is CASSSIIPILAKNIQYF. CDR3 nucleotides: TGTGCCAGCAGCTCCATAATCCCAATTTTAGCCAAAAACATTCAGTACTTC.

A few counts support this clonotype. CDR3 bases: TGTGCCAGCTCACCAAATCAGCCGTTCTCTGGAAACACCATATATTTT. This sequence encodes CASSPNQPFSGNTIYF. The V call is TRBV18, the J call TRBJ1-3; D is unresolved. The germline gives CDR1 KGHSH, CDR2 LQKENI. This CDR3 is 16 amino acids long. The V and J ends lost 2 bases and 0 bases respectively, with 11 bases between them. Full variable domain (rest looked up from reference TRBV18 and TRBJ1-3): NAGVMQNPRHLVRRRGQEARLRCSPMKGHSHVYWYRQLPEEGLKFMVYLQKENIIDESGMPKERFSAEFPKEGPSILRIQQVVRGDSAAYFCASSPNQPFSGNTIYFGEGSWLTVV.

In regard to this clonotype: This may come from a read error, since a much larger clone is one base off. CDR3 residues: CVSSPGGIQPQHF. The CDR3 coding sequence is TGTGTCAGCAGCCCAGGGGGCATTCAGCCCCAGCATTTT. The chain carries TRBV7-6 and TRBJ1-5, with 8 bases lining up with TRBD1. The CDR3 loop spans 13 amino acids. Germline V gene lookup returns CDR1 SGHVS and CDR2 FNYEAQ.

V is TRBV24-1 and J is TRBJ2-5; TRBD2 is a possible D gene (6 bases). The ends were cut back, 5 bases at V and 1 base at J, with 16 bases in the middle. This CDR3 contains 16 residues. Germline CDR1 and CDR2: KGHDR and SFDVKD. The CDR3 DNA reads TGTGCCACCAGTGGTTACGGGGGACCTACCCAAGAGACCCAGTACTTC. This codes for CATSGYGGPTQETQYF.

This clonotype turned up a few times. The genes are TRBV11-3 and TRBJ2-7; 11 bases fit TRBD2. In germline, CDR1 is SGHNT, CDR2 YENEEA. This CDR3 has 13 residues. The V gene end was trimmed by 1 base and the J gene end by 10 bases; junction bases not matched to a gene: 3. The CDR3 spells CASSLVLAGEQYF. The CDR3 DNA reads as TGTGCCAGCAGCTTAGTACTAGCGGGAGAACAGTACTTC.

This clonotype came up a few times. It may be a read error: a sequence one base away is much more abundant. This chain connects TRBV30 to TRBJ1-1; D might be TRBD1 (6 bases). The CDR3 sequence is 13 residues long. Germline CDR1 is GTSNPN and CDR2 is SVGIG (reference sequence). The CDR3 region has the DNA TGTGCCTGGGACGACAGGAAGAACGCTGAAGCTTTCTTT. This encodes CAWDDRKNAEAFF.

This clonotype was counted many times. This rearrangement joins TRBV6-5 to TRBJ2-5, with 7 bases aligning to TRBD2. Trimming took 4 bases from V and 1 from J; bases not matched to a gene: 6. The CDR3 sequence is 15 residues long. In germline, CDR1 is MNHEY, CDR2 SVGAGI. The CDR3 DNA is TGTGCCAGCAGTTCGCCAGGGAGGGCCCAAGAGACCCAGTACTTC. It codes for CASSSPGRAQETQYF.